This TCR beta chain was documented in a study of PD-L1 blockade in urothelial cancer (dated by TCRdb to 2016 to 2017). For the study in its entirety: All patients started therapy around 2014 and received atezolizumab 1,200 mg intravenously every 3 weeks. Blood samples gave median yields of around 140,000 T cells and around 88,000 unique TCRs, along with a median clonality of approximately 0.084. Twenty-five of 29 patients were males with bladder-origin urothelial cancer, and about 65% of the 29 reported a prior smoking history. Whole exome sequencing and RNA sequencing of pretreatment tumors were performed alongside TCR sequencing in the same patients. TCR sequencing covered pretreatment tumor samples and matched, serially collected peripheral blood taken before and after atezolizumab treatment. Durable clinical benefit was defined as a progression-free survival longer than 6 months, and TCR features were additionally tested against progression-free survival and overall survival. Patients had an ECOG performance status of 0 or 1 and had received between 0 and 3 prior chemotherapy regimens. Somatic, immune and clinical correlates of response to PD-L1 blockade with atezolizumab in urothelial cancer were the focus of an exploratory multi-omic analysis. Blood samples were analyzed 3 weeks after the start of treatment (second dose) and 6 weeks after the start of treatment. Durable clinical benefit was achieved by nine patients but not by the remaining 20. Pretreatment blood TCR-seq was available for fewer than 30 patients, at least one posttreatment blood collection was obtained for some 25 patients, and tumor TCR-seq was available for some 25 patients. The paper's findings and limits, for the study overall: Improved progression-free and overall survival was associated with having pretreatment peripheral blood TCR clonality below the median. Greater expansion of tumor-associated TCR clones in peripheral blood 3 weeks after the start of treatment was observed in patients with durable benefit (n ≈ 24, p = 0.022). Small sample size (n ≈ 28) and many exploratory analyses mean the results are intended to be hypothesis-generating.

To estimate absolute template abundance from read counts, synthetic TCR analog templates were spiked into each PCR. The immunoSEQ assay used bias-controlled V and J gene primers to amplify TCRbeta CDR3 regions from genomic DNA. Sequencing of rearranged TCRbeta segments was done at approximately 20X coverage. From the authors' description of their analysis: Clustering was used to correct sequencing errors, and CDR3s were annotated against IMGT so that V, D and J genes could be assigned. Out-of-frame and stop-codon sequences were excluded, and only productive TCRbeta rearrangements were used in downstream analyses. Clonality was calculated as one minus the Shannon entropy normalized by the log of the number of unique productive sequences. Fisher's exact test with Benjamini-Hochberg correction, at a threshold of adjusted p below 0.01, was used to find clones that differed between time points or between blood and tumor. Imported from immuneACCESS, the table was reduced by TCRdb to in-frame sequences with V and J called. These copies leave out some clones; in studies compared against another copy, an unresolved V gene accounts for under half, and the cause of the remainder is not known. The V and J calls and the clone size are those of that table, but D and trimming were determined from the DNA. This sample comprises about 32,000 clones, around 87% of them detected only once. Of the sample, roughly 3.8% is held by the ten largest clones.

A note on this clone: Which antigen it targets is not known. Qualities for individual bases were not recorded, and no much larger clone is one base off.

V loses 6 bases at its end and J loses 5 bases; junction bases beyond the gene matches: 7. The CDR3, from cysteine to phenylalanine, totals 14 residues. The DNA shown is the 42-base CDR3, in frame from base 1. CDR1 and CDR2 are read off the germline V gene as MNHEY and SVGAGI. A total of approximately 27 patients with locally advanced or metastatic urothelial carcinoma, treated at Memorial Sloan Kettering on a trial protocol, made up the cohort. Peripheral blood mononuclear cells were collected pretreatment and during treatment, at between 1 and 8 total time points per patient. The Qiagen DNeasy Blood extraction kit was used to purify genomic DNA from total PBMCs and from tumor samples. Collected pretreatment and during treatment, PBMCs were isolated and stored as previously described.

The sequence was collected from a man aged 45-65 years with urothelial cancer. The chain is encoded by TRBV6-5 joined to TRBJ1-5, and TRBD1 matches 7 of the central bases. The sample in question was PBMCs, obtained around atezolizumab (anti-PD-L1) treatment. For the CDR3, the sequence is CASSRQGGDQPQHF. The nucleotide sequence is given as TGTGCCAGCAGCCGACAGGGAGGCGATCAGCCCCAGCATTTT.